Below are 12 T cell receptor beta chains sequenced from a single sample in a study of immune cell composition in non-small cell lung cancer. TCRdb keeps only in-frame clones here, not all; method: immunoSEQ multiplex PCR. Among under 7,000 clones, approximately 80% were seen once, and the ten largest hold under 9.5%. Normal lung was sampled as far from the tumour as possible, at least 3 cm. Source material: non-adjacent lung tissue. These receptors were taken from a human donor with non-small cell lung cancer.

The sample holds one count of this clone. The chain joins TRBV14 to TRBJ1-2, with D possibly TRBD1 on 6 matching bases. CDR1 SGHDN and CDR2 FVKESK come from the germline V gene. The CDR3 totals 14 residues. The V end lost 6 bases, the J end lost 8 bases, and 19 bases lay between the germline ends. CDR3: CASSPETGRRGYTF. In nucleotides, the CDR3 is TGTGCCAGCAGTCCCGAAACAGGGCGGCGGGGCTACACCTTC. Complete variable domain (other parts from reference TRBV14 and TRBJ1-2): EAGVTQFPSHSVIEKGQTVTLRCDPISGHDNLYWYRRVMGKEIKFLLHFVKESKQDESGMPNNRFLAERTGGTYSTLKVQPAELEDSGVYFCASSPETGRRGYTFGSGTRLTVV.

The genes are TRBV11-1 and TRBJ2-6; the match to TRBD2 covers 9 bases. Germline loops: CDR1 SGHAT, CDR2 FQDESV (reference sequence). Trimming took 5 bases from V and 2 from J; bases not matched to a gene: 7. This CDR3 has 17 amino acids. The CDR3 sequence: CASSAMRGGTGANVLTF. Written as DNA, the CDR3 is TGTGCCAGCAGCGCCATGCGGGGGGGCACTGGGGCCAACGTCCTGACTTTC.

The chain recombines TRBV9 with TRBJ1-4; D gene unclear. V was shortened by 0 bases and J by 6 bases, with 9 bases between the two germline ends. The CDR3 extends over 14 amino acids. CDR1 is SGDLS, CDR2 YYNGEE, per germline. The CDR3 region has the DNA TGTGCCAGCAGCGTAGGTGAGGGCTATGAAAAACTGTTTTTT. Protein: CASSVGEGYEKLFF.

Here the CDR3 reads CASSSDRGDFGYTF. CDR3 coding DNA: TGTGCCAGCTCTTCTGACAGGGGAGATTTCGGCTACACCTTC. The rearrangement joins TRBV18 to TRBJ1-2; TRBD1 matches at 8 bases. The CDR3 contains 14 residues. The V gene's germline CDR1 is KGHSH and CDR2 LQKENI. Trimming took 6 bases from V and 8 from J; bases not matched to a gene: 11.

The gene calls are TRBV6-1 and TRBJ1-5, with 7 bases that match TRBD1. The ends lost 6 bases at V and 7 bases at J; junction bases unmatched: 9. This CDR3 contains 14 residues. Germline V lookup: CDR1 MNHNS, CDR2 SASEGT. This CDR3 is CASRPTGEFQPQHF. CDR3 in DNA: TGTGCCAGCAGACCCACAGGGGAGTTCCAGCCCCAGCATTTT.

V gene TRBV4-3 combines with J gene TRBJ2-3; D possibly corresponds to TRBD1 (6 bases). This CDR3 is 13 amino acids long. V lost 1 base, J lost 10 bases, and 12 bases lay in between. The germline CDR1 and CDR2 sequences are LGHNA and YSLEER. DNA of the CDR3: TGCGCCAGCAGCCAAGTCGGGACAAGTGCGCAGTATTTT. It codes for CASSQVGTSAQYF.

In DNA form, the CDR3 reads TGTGCCAGCAGCTCGTTCGGACAGGGGGGGCGAGAGACCCAGTACTTC. Residues: CASSSFGQGGRETQYF. The chain links TRBV11-2 to TRBJ2-5; 10 bases match TRBD1. Per the germline V gene, CDR1 is SGHAT and CDR2 is FQNNGV. V trimming: 4 bases; J trimming: 4 bases; junction bases outside the gene matches: 9. The CDR3 length is 16 residues.

The rearrangement links TRBV6-5 to TRBJ2-5; 9 nucleotides line up with TRBD1. Germline CDR1 reads MNHEY; CDR2 reads SVGAGI. The V and J ends lost 5 bases and 5 bases, in that order; junction bases with no gene match: 9. The CDR3 length is 15 residues. As DNA, the CDR3 is TGTGCCAGCAGTCTTCACAGGGGGCGGGGGGAGACCCAGTACTTC. This codes for CASSLHRGRGETQYF.

The rearrangement links TRBV25-1 to TRBJ1-5, with a weak D call TRBD1 (6 bases). Trimming removed 6 bases at V and 7 bases at J, with 16 bases between. The CDR3 is made up of 14 amino acids. Germline V CDR1 and CDR2: MGHDK, SYGVNS. The CDR3 protein is CASSRGTTGQPQHF. CDR3 bases: TGTGCCAGCAGCAGGGGAACGACGGGCCAGCCCCAGCATTTT.

The chain recombines TRBV18 with TRBJ2-1; 13 bases are a match to TRBD2. Germline CDR1 is KGHSH and CDR2 is LQKENI. This CDR3 contains 16 residues. The trim removed 3 bases at V and 9 bases at J, leaving 8 bases unmatched. CDR3: CASSPIGTSGVSEQFF. CDR3 coding DNA: TGTGCCAGCTCACCGATTGGGACTAGCGGGGTGAGTGAGCAGTTCTTC.

The gene calls are TRBV18 and TRBJ2-7; possibly TRBD1 for D (5 bases). This CDR3 comprises 15 residues. The V end lost 5 bases, the J end lost 3 bases, and 17 bases lay between the germline ends. Germline V CDR1 and CDR2: KGHSH, LQKENI. CDR3 sequence reads: CASSRLGVRFYEQYF. The CDR3 DNA is TGTGCCAGCTCAAGATTAGGGGTTAGGTTCTACGAGCAGTACTTC.

The chain uses TRBV30 and TRBJ1-1; D ambiguous. The CDR3 extends over 13 amino acids. V shed 0 bases and J shed 5 bases, with 10 bases lying between them. CDR1 and CDR2 (germline): GTSNPN, SVGIG (reference sequence). Here the CDR3 reads CAWSVGPGTEAFF. As DNA, the CDR3 is TGTGCCTGGAGTGTAGGGCCGGGAACTGAAGCTTTCTTT.